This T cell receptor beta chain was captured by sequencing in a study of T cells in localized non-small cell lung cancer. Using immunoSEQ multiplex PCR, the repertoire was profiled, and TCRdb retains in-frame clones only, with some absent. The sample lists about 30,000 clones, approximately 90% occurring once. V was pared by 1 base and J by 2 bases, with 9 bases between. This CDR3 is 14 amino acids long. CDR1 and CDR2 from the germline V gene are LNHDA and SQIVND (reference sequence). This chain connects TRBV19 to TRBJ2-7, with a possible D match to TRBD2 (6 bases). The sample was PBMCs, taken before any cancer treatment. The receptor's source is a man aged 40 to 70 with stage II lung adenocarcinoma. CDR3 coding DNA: TGTGCCAGTAGTATAGGCGGGAACCCCTACGAGCAGTACTTC. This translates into CASSIGGNPYEQYF.